This T cell receptor (beta chain) was found in a study of cytomegalovirus exposure and HLA in healthy donors. At the level of the study: A previous analysis identified about 110 million unique TCR beta sequences derived from roughly 190 million T cells.

CDR1 and CDR2 from the germline V gene are SGHAT and FQNNGV. The length of the CDR3 is 15 residues. Researchers ran the PCR with 60 Vbeta and 13 Jbeta primers. TCRdb's table, derived via immunoSEQ multiplex PCR, lists solely in-frame clones and lacks some. This sample carries 160,000 or so clones, 60% to 85% of them seen once, and the ten largest clones take 3.7%. Points on this clone: Its ends do not fully match the called genes, so a read error is possible.

The J gene is TRBJ1-4, the V gene TRBV11-2; 7 nucleotides align to TRBD1. Material for sequencing was PBMCs. This sequence originates from a man aged 25-45 years in good health and CMV-seropositive. The CDR3 coding sequence is TGTGCCAGCAGCGTAGACAGGGTGACTAATGAAAAACTGTTTTTT. This sequence encodes CASSVDRVTNEKLFF.